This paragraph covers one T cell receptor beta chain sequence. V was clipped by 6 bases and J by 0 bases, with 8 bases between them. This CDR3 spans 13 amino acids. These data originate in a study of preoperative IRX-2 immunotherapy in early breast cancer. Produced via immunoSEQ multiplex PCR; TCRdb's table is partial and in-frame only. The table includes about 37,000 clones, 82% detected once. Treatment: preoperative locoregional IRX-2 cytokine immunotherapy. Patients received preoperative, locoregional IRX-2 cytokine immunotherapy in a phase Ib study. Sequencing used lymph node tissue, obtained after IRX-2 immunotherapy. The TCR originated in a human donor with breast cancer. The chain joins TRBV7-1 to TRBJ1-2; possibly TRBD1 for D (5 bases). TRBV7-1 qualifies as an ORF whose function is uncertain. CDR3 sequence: CASRPTANYGYTF. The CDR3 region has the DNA TGTGCCAGCAGGCCGACAGCTAACTATGGCTACACCTTC.